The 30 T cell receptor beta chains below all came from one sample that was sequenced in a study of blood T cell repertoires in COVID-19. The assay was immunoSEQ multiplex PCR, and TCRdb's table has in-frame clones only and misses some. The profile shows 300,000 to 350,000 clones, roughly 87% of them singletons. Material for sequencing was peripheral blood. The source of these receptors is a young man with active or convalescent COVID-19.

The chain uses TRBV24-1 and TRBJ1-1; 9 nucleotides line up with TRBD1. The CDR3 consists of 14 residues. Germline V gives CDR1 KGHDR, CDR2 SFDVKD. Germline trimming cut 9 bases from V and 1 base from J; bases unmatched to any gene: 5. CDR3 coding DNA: TGTGCCACCCGGGACAGGGACCCGAACACTGAAGCTTTCTTT. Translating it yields CATRDRDPNTEAFF.

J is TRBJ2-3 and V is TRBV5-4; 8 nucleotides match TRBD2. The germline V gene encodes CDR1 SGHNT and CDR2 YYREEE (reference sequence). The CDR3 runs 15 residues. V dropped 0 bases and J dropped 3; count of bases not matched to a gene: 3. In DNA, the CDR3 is TGTGCCAGCAGCTTGGCAGGCGGGGGGACAGATACGCAGTATTTT. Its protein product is CASSLAGGGTDTQYF. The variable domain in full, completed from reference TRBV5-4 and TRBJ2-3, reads ETGVTQSPTHLIKTRGQQVTLRCSSQSGHNTVSWYQQALGQGPQFIFQYYREEENGRGNFPPRFSGLQFPNYSSELNVNALELDDSALYLCASSLAGGGTDTQYFGPGTRLTVL.

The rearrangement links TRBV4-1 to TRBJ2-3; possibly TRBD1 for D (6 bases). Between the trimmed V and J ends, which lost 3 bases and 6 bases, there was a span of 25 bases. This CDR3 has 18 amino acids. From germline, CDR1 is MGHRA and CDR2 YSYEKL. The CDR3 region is CASSQATKWGIRGDTQYF. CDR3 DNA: TGCGCCAGCAGCCAGGCGACAAAGTGGGGAATAAGGGGGGATACGCAGTATTTT.

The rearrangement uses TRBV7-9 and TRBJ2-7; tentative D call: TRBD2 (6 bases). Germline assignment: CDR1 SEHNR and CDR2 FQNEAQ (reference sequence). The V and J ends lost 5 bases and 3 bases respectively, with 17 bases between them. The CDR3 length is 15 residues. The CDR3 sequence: CASSPTYGEVYEQYF. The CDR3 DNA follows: TGTGCCAGCAGCCCAACGTACGGGGAGGTCTACGAGCAGTACTTC.

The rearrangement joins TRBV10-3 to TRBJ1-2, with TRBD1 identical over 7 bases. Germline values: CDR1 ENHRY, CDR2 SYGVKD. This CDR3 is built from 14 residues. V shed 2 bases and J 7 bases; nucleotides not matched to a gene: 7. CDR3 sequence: CAISEEQGPGGYTF. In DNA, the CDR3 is TGTGCCATCAGTGAGGAACAGGGGCCGGGTGGCTACACCTTC.

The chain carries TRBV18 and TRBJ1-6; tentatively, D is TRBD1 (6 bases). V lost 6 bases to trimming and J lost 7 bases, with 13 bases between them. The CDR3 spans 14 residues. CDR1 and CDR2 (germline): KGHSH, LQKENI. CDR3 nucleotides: TGTGCCAGCTCGCAAAGCAGGGGAAATTCACCCCTCCACTTT. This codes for CASSQSRGNSPLHF.

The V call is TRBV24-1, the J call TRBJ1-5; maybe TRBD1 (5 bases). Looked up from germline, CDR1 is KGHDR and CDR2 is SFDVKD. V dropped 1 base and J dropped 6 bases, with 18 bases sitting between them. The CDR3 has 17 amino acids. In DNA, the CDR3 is TGTGCCACCAGTGATTTAGGGACTCCACCTGCGGGTCAGCCCCAGCATTTT. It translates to CATSDLGTPPAGQPQHF.

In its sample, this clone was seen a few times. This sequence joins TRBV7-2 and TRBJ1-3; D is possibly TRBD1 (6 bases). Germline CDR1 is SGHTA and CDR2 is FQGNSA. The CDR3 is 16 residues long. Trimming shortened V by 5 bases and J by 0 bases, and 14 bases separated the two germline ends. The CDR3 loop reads CASSPQWTVSGNTIYF. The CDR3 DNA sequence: TGTGCCAGCAGCCCTCAATGGACAGTCTCTGGAAACACCATATATTTT.

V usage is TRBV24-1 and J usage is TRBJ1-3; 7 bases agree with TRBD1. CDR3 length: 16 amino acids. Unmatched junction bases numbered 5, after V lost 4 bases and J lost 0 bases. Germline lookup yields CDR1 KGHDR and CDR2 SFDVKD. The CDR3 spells CATSDPTGSSGNTIYF. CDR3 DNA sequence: TGTGCCACCAGTGACCCGACAGGGTCCTCTGGAAACACCATATATTTT.

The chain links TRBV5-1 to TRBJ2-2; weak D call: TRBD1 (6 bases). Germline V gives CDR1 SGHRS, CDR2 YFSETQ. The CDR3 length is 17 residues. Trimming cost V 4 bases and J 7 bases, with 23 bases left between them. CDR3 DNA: TGCGCCAGCAGCCGGGTACAGGGCCAATTCGTCCTCGGGGAGCTGTTTTTT. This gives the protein CASSRVQGQFVLGELFF.

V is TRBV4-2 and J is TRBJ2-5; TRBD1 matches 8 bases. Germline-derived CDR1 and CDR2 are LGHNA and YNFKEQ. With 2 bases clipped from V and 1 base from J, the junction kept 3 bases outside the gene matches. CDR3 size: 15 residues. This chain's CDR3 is CASSQPDRAQETQYF. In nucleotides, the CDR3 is TGTGCCAGCAGCCAACCGGACAGGGCCCAAGAGACCCAGTACTTC.

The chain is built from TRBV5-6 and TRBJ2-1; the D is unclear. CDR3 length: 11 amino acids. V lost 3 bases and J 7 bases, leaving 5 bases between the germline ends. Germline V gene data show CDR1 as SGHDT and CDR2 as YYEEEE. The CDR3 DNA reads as TGTGCCAGCAGCTATAGTAATGAGCAGTTCTTC. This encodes CASSYSNEQFF.

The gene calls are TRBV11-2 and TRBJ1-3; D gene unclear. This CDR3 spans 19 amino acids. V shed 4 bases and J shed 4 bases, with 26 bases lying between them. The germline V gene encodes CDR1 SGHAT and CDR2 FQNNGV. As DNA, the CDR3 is TGTGCCAGCAGCTCTCAACCCGGACGGACTGCATCCCCGGGAAACACCATATATTTT. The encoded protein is CASSSQPGRTASPGNTIYF.

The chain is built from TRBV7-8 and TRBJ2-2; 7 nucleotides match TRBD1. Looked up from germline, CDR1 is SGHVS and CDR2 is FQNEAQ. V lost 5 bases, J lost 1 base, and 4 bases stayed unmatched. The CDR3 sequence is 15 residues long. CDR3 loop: CASSPGQLNTGELFF. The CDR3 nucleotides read TGTGCCAGCAGCCCGGGACAGCTGAACACCGGGGAGCTGTTTTTT.

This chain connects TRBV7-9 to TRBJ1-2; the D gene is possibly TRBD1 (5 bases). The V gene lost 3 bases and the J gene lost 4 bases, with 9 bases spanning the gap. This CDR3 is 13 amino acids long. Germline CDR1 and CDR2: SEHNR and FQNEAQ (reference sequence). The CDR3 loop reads CASSFGAAYGYTF. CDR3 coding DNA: TGTGCCAGCAGCTTTGGGGCAGCCTATGGCTACACCTTC.

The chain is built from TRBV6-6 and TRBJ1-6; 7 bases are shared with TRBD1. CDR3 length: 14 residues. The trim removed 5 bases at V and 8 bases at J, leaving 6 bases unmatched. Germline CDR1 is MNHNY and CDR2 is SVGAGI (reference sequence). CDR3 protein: CASSNPGQYSPLHF. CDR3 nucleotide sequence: TGTGCCAGCAGTAACCCGGGACAGTATTCACCCCTCCACTTT.

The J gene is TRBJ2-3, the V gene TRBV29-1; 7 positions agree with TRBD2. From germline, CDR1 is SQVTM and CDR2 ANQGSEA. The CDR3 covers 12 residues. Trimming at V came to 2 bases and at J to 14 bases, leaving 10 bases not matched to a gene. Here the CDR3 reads CSVETSGGTLYF. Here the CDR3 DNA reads TGCAGCGTTGAAACGTCGGGAGGTACCCTGTATTTT.

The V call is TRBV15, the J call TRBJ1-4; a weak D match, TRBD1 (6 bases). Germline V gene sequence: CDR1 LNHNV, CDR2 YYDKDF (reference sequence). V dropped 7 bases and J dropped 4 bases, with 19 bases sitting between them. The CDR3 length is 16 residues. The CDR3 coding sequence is TGTGCCACCACCTCGAGCCGGGGGGCGGTTAATGAAAAACTGTTTTTT. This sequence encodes CATTSSRGAVNEKLFF.

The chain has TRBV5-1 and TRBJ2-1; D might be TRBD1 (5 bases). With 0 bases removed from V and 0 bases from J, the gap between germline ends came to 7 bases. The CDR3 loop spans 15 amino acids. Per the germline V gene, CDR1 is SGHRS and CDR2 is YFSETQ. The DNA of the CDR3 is TGCGCCAGCAGCTTGGGACAGAGCTCCTACAATGAGCAGTTCTTC. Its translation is CASSLGQSSYNEQFF.

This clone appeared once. CDR3 protein: CAISEPAQGFSVSSYEQYF. The DNA for the CDR3 is TGTGCCATCAGTGAGCCAGCCCAGGGGTTCAGCGTGAGCTCCTACGAGCAGTACTTC. The V call is TRBV10-3, the J call TRBJ2-7; possible D gene TRBD1, 6 bases. The CDR3 has 19 residues. The ends were cut back, 2 bases at V and 0 bases at J, with 23 bases in the middle. Germline V gene data show CDR1 as ENHRY and CDR2 as SYGVKD.

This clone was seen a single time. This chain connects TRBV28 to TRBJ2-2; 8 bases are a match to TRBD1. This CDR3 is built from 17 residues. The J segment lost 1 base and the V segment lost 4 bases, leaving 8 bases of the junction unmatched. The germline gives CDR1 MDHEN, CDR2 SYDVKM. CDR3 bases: TGTGCCAGCAGTTCCCTCCCCGACAGGGGGAACACCGGGGAGCTGTTTTTT. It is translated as CASSSLPDRGNTGELFF.

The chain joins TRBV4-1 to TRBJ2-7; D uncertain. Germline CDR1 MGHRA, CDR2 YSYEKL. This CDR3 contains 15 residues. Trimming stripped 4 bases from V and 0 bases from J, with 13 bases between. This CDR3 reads CASSRNDEASYEQYF. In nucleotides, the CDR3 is TGCGCCAGCAGCCGAAACGACGAGGCCTCCTACGAGCAGTACTTC.

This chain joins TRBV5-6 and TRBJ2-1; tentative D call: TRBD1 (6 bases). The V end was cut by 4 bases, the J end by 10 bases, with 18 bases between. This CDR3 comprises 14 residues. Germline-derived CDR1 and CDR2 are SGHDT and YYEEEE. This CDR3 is CASSQGTSYIEQFF. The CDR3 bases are TGTGCCAGCAGCCAGGGGACCAGTTACATCGAGCAGTTCTTC.

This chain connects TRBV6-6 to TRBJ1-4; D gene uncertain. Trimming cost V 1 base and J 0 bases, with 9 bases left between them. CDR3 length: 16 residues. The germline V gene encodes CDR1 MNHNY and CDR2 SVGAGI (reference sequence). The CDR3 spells CASSYWAGTTNEKLFF. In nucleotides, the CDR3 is TGTGCCAGCAGTTACTGGGCAGGAACAACTAATGAAAAACTGTTTTTT.

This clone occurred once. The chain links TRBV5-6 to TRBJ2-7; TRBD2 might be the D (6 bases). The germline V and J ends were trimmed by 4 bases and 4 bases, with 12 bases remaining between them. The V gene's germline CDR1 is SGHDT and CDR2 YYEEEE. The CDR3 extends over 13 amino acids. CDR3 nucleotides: TGTGCCAGCAGCCCCGGGGCGGGGTACGAGCAGTACTTC. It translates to CASSPGAGYEQYF.

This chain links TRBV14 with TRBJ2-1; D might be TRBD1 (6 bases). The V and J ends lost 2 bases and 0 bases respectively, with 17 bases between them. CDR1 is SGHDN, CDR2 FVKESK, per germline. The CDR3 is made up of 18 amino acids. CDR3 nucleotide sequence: TGTGCCAGCAGCCAATTGTGGACAGTTGGGCGCTCCTACAATGAGCAGTTCTTC. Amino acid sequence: CASSQLWTVGRSYNEQFF.

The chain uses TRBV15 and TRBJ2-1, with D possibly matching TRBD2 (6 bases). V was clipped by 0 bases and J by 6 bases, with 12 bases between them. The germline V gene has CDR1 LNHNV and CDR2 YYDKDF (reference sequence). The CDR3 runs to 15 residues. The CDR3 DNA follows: TGTGCCACCAGCAGAGATTCCCCTAGCGTCAATGAGCAGTTCTTC. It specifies CATSRDSPSVNEQFF.

The DNA of the CDR3 is TGTGCCAGCAGCTTACCGGTGAACACTGAAGCTTTCTTT. This sequence encodes CASSLPVNTEAFF. The chain uses TRBV11-2 and TRBJ1-1; no reliable D call. Germline CDR1 SGHAT, CDR2 FQNNGV. V was pared by 2 bases and J by 0 bases, with 4 bases between. The CDR3 spans 13 residues.

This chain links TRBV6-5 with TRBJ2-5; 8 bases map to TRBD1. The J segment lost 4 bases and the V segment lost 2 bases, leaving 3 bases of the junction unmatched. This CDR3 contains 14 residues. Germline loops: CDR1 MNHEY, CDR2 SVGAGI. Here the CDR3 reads CASSYPGQGETQYF. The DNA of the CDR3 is TGTGCCAGCAGTTACCCTGGACAGGGAGAGACCCAGTACTTC.

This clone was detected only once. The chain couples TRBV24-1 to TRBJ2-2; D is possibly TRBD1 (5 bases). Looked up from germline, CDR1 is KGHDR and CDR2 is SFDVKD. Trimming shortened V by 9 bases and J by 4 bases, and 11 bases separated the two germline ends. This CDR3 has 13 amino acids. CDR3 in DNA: TGTGCCACCGGGGCAGGAGTCACCGGGGAGCTGTTTTTT. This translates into CATGAGVTGELFF.